The source of this T cell receptor (beta chain) is a study of T-cell reconstitution after alpha-beta-depleted transplantation in children (TCRdb year 2016). With regard to the full study: T-cell immune reconstitution after TCRalphabeta/CD19-depleted allogeneic hematopoietic cell transplantation in children was quantitatively tracked in the study by means of TCR repertoire profiling. General study outcomes and caveats: In some patients, high TCRbeta diversity at day 60 was attributed to recipient T cells and intrathymic progenitors that had survived conditioning. About two months after transplant, the apparently early recovery of alphabetaT-cell counts reportedly depended on just several hundred clones that had expanded rapidly and came from non-depleted graft cells. Hyperexpanded clone frequencies declined over subsequent months; after one year, T-cell counts and TCRbeta diversity were mostly attributed to newly produced T cells.

Receptor libraries were prepared by PCR. Sequencing used an Illumina HiSeq 2500. To normalize quantification of the TCRbeta repertoire, the TCR libraries were built with molecular barcoding that relied on unique molecular identifiers. Using fastp at Q25 and MiXCR, TCRdb reprocessed the public reads and kept productive beta chains. Rows merge per CDR3 protein into single entries with the most common DNA and genes. The sample data list 40,000 to 60,000 distinct CDR3 sequences, and 7.5% to 10% of these were observed just once. The top ten clonotypes cover 25% to 30% of the sample. The time point label on this specimen signifies: day 60 (about 2 months) after transplantation. The sample's treatment or condition label, in plain terms: allogeneic hematopoietic cell transplantation with graft depleted of TCRalphabeta T cells and CD19 B cells. Transplant recipients were children who received TCRalphabeta/CD19-depleted allogeneic hematopoietic cell grafts.

This clonotype was detected a few times. Its antigen specificity is not known. No base-level quality is on record; no much larger clone is a single base apart. Taken from cysteine to phenylalanine, the CDR3 has 17 residues. Here the CDR3 DNA is all that survives: 51 bases in frame from base 1. CDR1 is given as DFQATT and CDR2 as SNEGSKA, both from the germline V gene (reference sequence). V loses 0 bases, J loses 0 bases, and the germline ends lie 17 bases apart. The sequence links TRBV20-1 to TRBJ1-1; the D gene identity is not certain. This TCR derives from a male patient aged 2 to 9 who had a stem cell transplant for chronic granulomatous disease, so the T cells may come from the graft donor. The sample in question was PBMCs, mostly from graft donor cells, obtained 60 days after TCRalphabeta/CD19-depleted stem cell transplant. CDR3 reads: CSARDFGSGGLNTEAFF. The sequenced DNA is TGCAGTGCTAGAGATTTTGGGAGCGGAGGACTGAACACTGAAGCTTTCTTT.